A single sample gave rise to the 19 T cell receptor beta chains below, sequenced in a study of cytomegalovirus exposure and HLA in healthy donors. Primers included in the PCR were 60 Vbeta and 13 Jbeta primers. Sequencing used immunoSEQ multiplex PCR; TCRdb keeps in-frame clones, though not all of them. The sample's table shows under 200,000 clones. Sequencing was carried out using PBMCs. Source of these receptors: a man aged 25 to 40 in good health and CMV-seronegative.

The chain recombines TRBV19 with TRBJ2-5; D might be TRBD2 (7 bases). The CDR3 has 13 residues. V gave up 8 bases and J gave up 6 bases, with 16 bases separating them. CDR1 is LNHDA, CDR2 SQIVND, per germline (reference sequence). The CDR3 loop is CASSQGGAQTQYF. The DNA for the CDR3 is TGTGCCAGTTCCCAAGGGGGGGCACAGACCCAGTACTTC.

The chain combines TRBV5-1 with TRBJ2-7; D possibly corresponds to TRBD1 (6 bases). Germline assignment: CDR1 SGHRS and CDR2 YFSETQ. V lost 1 base, J lost 5 bases, and 16 bases lay in between. The CDR3 consists of 15 residues. CDR3 amino acids: CASSLLLHTGNEQYF. The DNA of the CDR3 is TGCGCCAGCAGCTTGTTATTACACACAGGGAACGAGCAGTACTTC.

The J gene is TRBJ2-2, the V gene TRBV5-1, with a possible D match to TRBD2 (5 bases). V was pared by 4 bases and J by 0 bases, with 13 bases between. This CDR3 has 16 amino acids. The germline gives CDR1 SGHRS, CDR2 YFSETQ. The CDR3 DNA follows: TGCGCCAGCAGCGCCCGGGGAGTAACGAACACCGGGGAGCTGTTTTTT. This codes for CASSARGVTNTGELFF. The whole variable domain, remainder taken from reference TRBV5-1 and TRBJ2-2, is KAGVTQTPRYLIKTRGQQVTLSCSPISGHRSVSWYQQTPGQGLQFLFEYFSETQRNKGNFPGRFSGRQFSNSRSEMNVSTLELGDSALYLCASSARGVTNTGELFFGEGSRLTVL.

The chain joins TRBV19 to TRBJ1-5, with a weak D call TRBD1 (6 bases). Germline lookup yields CDR1 LNHDA and CDR2 SQIVND (reference sequence). V was shortened by 3 bases and J by 3 bases, with 12 bases between the two germline ends. CDR3 length: 15 residues. In nucleotides, the CDR3 is TGTGCCAGTAGTATGGGGGGGCTCCCCAATCAGCCCCAGCATTTT. Translated, it gives CASSMGGLPNQPQHF.

This sequence joins TRBV11-2 and TRBJ1-3; D not resolved. The CDR3 consists of 14 residues. The V end lost 2 bases, the J end lost 5 bases, and 10 bases lay between the germline ends. Germline V lookup: CDR1 SGHAT, CDR2 FQNNGV. The CDR3, as DNA: TGTGCCAGCAGCTTATCGGGAGAGAGAAACACCATATATTTT. Translated: CASSLSGERNTIYF. Using reference TRBV11-2 and TRBJ1-3 for the parts outside the CDR3, the full variable domain is EAGVAQSPRYKIIEKRQSVAFWCNPISGHATLYWYQQILGQGPKLLIQFQNNGVVDDSQLPKDRFSAERLKGVDSTLKIQPAKLEDSAVYLCASSLSGERNTIYFGEGSWLTVV.

This sequence joins TRBV18 and TRBJ2-2; 11 bases fit TRBD2. The V segment lost 4 bases and the J segment 3 bases; nucleotides outside the gene matches: 7. CDR1 is KGHSH, CDR2 LQKENI, per germline. This CDR3 spans 17 amino acids. The CDR3 region has the DNA TGTGCCAGCTCACTACTAGCGGGGGCCCCCGACACCGGGGAGCTGTTTTTT. Protein: CASSLLAGAPDTGELFF. The full variable domain, completed using reference TRBV18 and TRBJ2-2, is NAGVMQNPRHLVRRRGQEARLRCSPMKGHSHVYWYRQLPEEGLKFMVYLQKENIIDESGMPKERFSAEFPKEGPSILRIQQVVRGDSAAYFCASSLLAGAPDTGELFFGEGSRLTVL.

The rearrangement joins TRBV27 to TRBJ1-1; tentatively, D is TRBD1 (6 bases). The length of the CDR3 is 14 residues. V was cut by 5 bases and J by 5 bases, with 15 bases left in between. Germline CDR1 and CDR2: MNHEY and SMNVEV (reference sequence). CDR3 nucleotide sequence: TGTGCCAGCAGTCCCACAGGGCCTGGGACTGAAGCTTTCTTT. Protein sequence: CASSPTGPGTEAFF.

This chain uses TRBV10-1 with TRBJ2-3; D is possibly TRBD2 (6 bases). The germline CDR1 and CDR2 sequences are WNHNN and SYGVQD (reference sequence). This CDR3 contains 14 residues. V dropped 3 bases and J dropped 4 bases, with 11 bases sitting between them. In DNA, the CDR3 is TGCGCCAGCAGTGATCAGGTAGCGGCAGATACGCAGTATTTT. The encoded protein is CASSDQVAADTQYF.

The rearrangement uses TRBV7-9 and TRBJ1-2; D not resolved. Germline V lookup: CDR1 SEHNR, CDR2 FQNEAQ (reference sequence). V gave up 4 bases and J gave up 4 bases, with 4 bases separating them. The CDR3 has 11 amino acids. For the CDR3, the DNA is TGTGCCAGCAGCTCCTTCTATGGCTACACCTTC. Its translation is CASSSFYGYTF.

The chain links TRBV7-8 to TRBJ2-3, with a tentative D call TRBD1 (6 bases). CDR1 is SGHVS, CDR2 FQNEAQ, per germline. This CDR3 is 13 amino acids long. V was cut by 4 bases and J by 2 bases, with 7 bases left in between. CDR3 sequence (DNA): TGTGCCAGCAGCTGGACAGACACAGATACGCAGTATTTT. This sequence encodes CASSWTDTDTQYF.

The rearrangement links TRBV30 to TRBJ2-2; 7 bases line up with TRBD2. The V segment lost 5 bases and the J segment 6 bases; nucleotides outside the gene matches: 6. This CDR3 has 13 residues. Germline values: CDR1 GTSNPN, CDR2 SVGIG (reference sequence). CDR3 sequence: CAWAWGGAGELFF. The CDR3 bases are TGTGCCTGGGCGTGGGGGGGGGCCGGGGAGCTGTTTTTT.

V is TRBV19 and J is TRBJ1-3; D not resolved. Between the trimmed V and J ends, which lost 6 bases and 7 bases, there was a span of 13 bases. The CDR3 runs to 13 residues. Germline CDR1 reads LNHDA; CDR2 reads SQIVND (reference sequence). The CDR3 sequence: CASSGGLWNTIYF. The CDR3, as DNA: TGTGCCAGTAGCGGAGGGCTTTGGAACACCATATATTTT.

The V and J genes are TRBV4-1 and TRBJ2-1, with TRBD2 matching 13 bases. CDR1 is MGHRA, CDR2 YSYEKL, per germline. J was trimmed by 5 bases and V by 4 bases; bases with no gene match: 5. The CDR3 has 16 amino acids. CDR3 nucleotides: TGCGCCAGCAGCCGATTACTAGCGGGAGGGGACAATGAGCAGTTCTTC. As protein: CASSRLLAGGDNEQFF.

V usage is TRBV4-3 and J usage is TRBJ2-6, with 10 bases identical to TRBD1. The trim removed 8 bases at V and 4 bases at J, leaving 17 bases unmatched. Germline lookup yields CDR1 LGHNA and CDR2 YSLEER. The CDR3 extends over 19 amino acids. The CDR3 DNA is TGCGCCAGCTGCGATCACTCCGGGACAGGGGTATCCGGGGCCAACGTCCTGACTTTC. Translated: CASCDHSGTGVSGANVLTF.

J is TRBJ1-2 and V is TRBV11-3; 8 nucleotides align to TRBD1. Unmatched junction bases numbered 9, after V lost 4 bases and J lost 8 bases. Germline CDR1 is SGHNT and CDR2 is YENEEA. This CDR3 is built from 14 residues. CDR3 protein: CASSSLGQEEGYTF. The CDR3 DNA follows: TGTGCCAGCAGCTCCCTGGGACAGGAAGAGGGCTACACCTTC.

The gene calls are TRBV30 and TRBJ2-3; possible D gene TRBD1, 6 bases. Trimming removed 0 bases from V and 9 bases from J, with 10 bases in between. Germline V gives CDR1 GTSNPN, CDR2 SVGIG (reference sequence). The CDR3 sequence is 12 residues long. DNA of the CDR3: TGTGCCTGGAGTGTAGGGGGTCAGACGCAGTATTTT. Its protein is CAWSVGGQTQYF.

This chain joins TRBV19 and TRBJ1-6; 9 nucleotides match TRBD1. CDR3 length equals 12 residues. The germline CDR1 and CDR2 sequences are LNHDA and SQIVND (reference sequence). Here the CDR3 DNA reads TGTGCTACCGGGACAGGGCAATCACCCCTCCACTTT. The encoded protein is CATGTGQSPLHF.

The genes are TRBV7-6 and TRBJ1-2; D is undetermined. Germline CDR1 is SGHVS and CDR2 is FNYEAQ. The CDR3 is made up of 14 amino acids. V dropped 5 bases and J dropped 1 base, with 11 bases sitting between them. In DNA, the CDR3 is TGTGCCAGCAGCAGCGGAGCGGATAACTATGGCTACACCTTC. It is translated as CASSSGADNYGYTF.

The chain recombines TRBV4-1 with TRBJ1-1; D is unresolved. Germline CDR1 is MGHRA and CDR2 is YSYEKL. There are 14 residues in the CDR3. The V end was cut by 2 bases, the J end by 0 bases, with 7 bases between. In nucleotides, the CDR3 is TGCGCCAGCAGCCAAACCGGGATGAACACTGAAGCTTTCTTT. It yields the protein CASSQTGMNTEAFF.